A selection of T cell receptor beta chains follows, all from one sample in a study of STAT5B mutations in CD4+ large granular lymphocyte leukemia. TCRdb's copy holds only in-frame clones and misses some; the assay was immunoSEQ multiplex PCR. The sample contains more than 30,000 clones, less than 90% of which appear only once. Sequencing was performed on CD4+ T cells from blood buffy coats. All receptors derive from a human donor in good health. The CDR3 runs from the conserved cysteine through the conserved F or W.

v_call | cdr3_length | cdr3_aa
TRBV19 | 15 | CASSPQESGGYEQYF
TRBV2 | 16 | CASSSPSGLSSYEQYF
TRBV4-1 | 17 | CASSQGNSGRFLDEQFF
TRBV6-5 | 14 | CASRGGYSNQPQHF
TRBV5-8 | 15 | CASSHRTGGIYGYTF
TRBV7-2 | 14 | CASRRGTRTDTQYF
TRBV5-1 | 17 | CASRRGTRGTNTGELFF
TRBV6-1 | 14 | CASSEAGDLYEQYF
TRBV18 | 15 | CASSPSGRTSYEQYF
TRBV29-1 | 14 | CSVGYRGQATEAFF
TRBV2 | 13 | CASSDSRTQPLHF
TRBV5-4 | 14 | CASSSPVATDTQYF
TRBV11-2 | 12 | CASGRRPYEQYF
TRBV5-1 | 14 | CASSLAGTADGYTF
TRBV9 | 15 | CASSVASGSGNTIYF
TRBV20-1 | 11 | CSATGLDEQFF
TRBV7-9 | 13 | CASSLAGTYEQYF
TRBV7-2 | 13 | CASSLSTVYGYTF
TRBV19 | 13 | CASTETGTYEQYF
TRBV5-4 | 16 | CASSQTGTSGTVEQFF
TRBV5-4 | 14 | CASSQVVGGYGYTF
TRBV9 | 15 | CASSVGGLAPDTQYF
TRBV12-5 | 16 | CASASQSDSYNSPLHF
TRBV28 | 12 | CASSSSDQPQHF
TRBV7-8 | 17 | CASSLLGQRNLNDGYTF
TRBV7-9 | 13 | CASSSRFMETQYF
TRBV29-1 | 14 | CSVYRDRGDEKLFF
TRBV27 | 14 | CASRRTGGTDIQYF
TRBV28 | 14 | CASSLPGTGGGYTF
TRBV27 | 16 | CARKRGRDRENNEQFF
TRBV5-1 | 17 | CASSLAGSWPDYNEQFF
TRBV28 | 14 | CASSLDTRNYGYTF
TRBV5-4 | 18 | CASSRRTGGTSSGNTIYF
TRBV5-1 | 16 | CASSLDLAVSADTQYF
TRBV7-6 | 12 | CASRGDTGELFF
TRBV11-3 | 13 | CASSHLTSGEQFF
TRBV19 | 13 | CATSGRQNTEAFF
TRBV28 | 13 | CASTRTGDNEQFF
TRBV5-6 | 13 | CASSWRAGRGYTF
TRBV28 | 10 | CASGNQPQHF
TRBV7-2 | 15 | CASSSSTGGPYGYTF
TRBV25-1 | 13 | CASRGHFEGEQYF
TRBV9 | 14 | CASERTLRYNEQFF
TRBV5-6 | 15 | CASSNLAADQETQYF
TRBV10-3 | 14 | CAISGTGRAYEQYF
TRBV29-1 | 12 | CSVTPADNEQFF
TRBV9 | 12 | CASSADIGELFF
TRBV29-1 | 14 | CSVDTQGAGEKLFF
TRBV29-1 | 11 | CGQGSGQTQYF
TRBV6-1 | 15 | CASSEHGGPNQPQHF
TRBV5-6 | 16 | CASSQGTSGVGYEQYF